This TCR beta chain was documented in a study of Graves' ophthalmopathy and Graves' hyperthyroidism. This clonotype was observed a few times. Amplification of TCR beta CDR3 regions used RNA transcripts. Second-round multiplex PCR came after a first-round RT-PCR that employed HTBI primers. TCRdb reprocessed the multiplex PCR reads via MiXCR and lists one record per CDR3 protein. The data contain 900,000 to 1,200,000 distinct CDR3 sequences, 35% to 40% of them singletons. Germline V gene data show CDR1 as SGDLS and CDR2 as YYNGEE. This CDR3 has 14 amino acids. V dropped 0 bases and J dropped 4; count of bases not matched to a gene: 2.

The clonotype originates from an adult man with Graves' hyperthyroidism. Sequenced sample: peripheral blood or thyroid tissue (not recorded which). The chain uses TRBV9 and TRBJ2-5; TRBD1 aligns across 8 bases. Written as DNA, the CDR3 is TGTGCCAGCAGCGTAGGGACAGGGCCAGAGACCCAGTACTTC. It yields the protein CASSVGTGPETQYF. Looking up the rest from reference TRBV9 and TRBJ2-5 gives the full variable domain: DSGVTQTPKHLITATGQRVTLRCSPRSGDLSVYWYQQSLDQGLQFLIQYYNGEERAKGNILERFSAQQFPDLHSELNLSSLELGDSALYFCASSVGTGPETQYFGPGTRLLVL.